A single TCR beta chain is shown here with its context. These data are taken from a study of response to subunit inactivated influenza vaccine. TCRdb recomputed calls from the RT-PCR reads with MiXCR, one row per CDR3 protein. The profile covers more than 600,000 distinct CDR3 sequences, with less than 20% appearing a single time and 9.5% to 13% taken by the ten largest. The length of the CDR3 is 13 residues. The V and J ends lost 1 base and 14 bases respectively, with 15 bases between them. Here the sequenced sample was PBMCs from blood, taken less than 6 days after vaccination. The chain uses TRBV12-3 or TRBV12-4 and TRBJ2-1, with D perhaps matching TRBD1 or TRBD2 (5 bases each). This receptor was obtained from a man in his fifties who received an inactivated influenza vaccine. CDR3 loop: CASSLGNRDDEFF. The CDR3 nucleotides read TGTGCCAGCAGTTTAGGGAACCGGGACGACGAGTTCTTC.